The present TCR beta chain was sequenced within a study of cytomegalovirus exposure and HLA in healthy donors. This CDR3 spans 15 amino acids. Per germline, CDR1 SGHRS and CDR2 YFSETQ. Trimming left V 3 bases short and J 10 bases short, with 17 bases between. The PCR employed 60 Vbeta primers together with 13 Jbeta primers. TCRdb keeps only in-frame clones here, not all; method: immunoSEQ multiplex PCR. The sample has some 90,000 clones; roughly 70% are singletons. Material for sequencing was PBMCs. This TCR came from a man aged 50-59 years in good health and CMV-seronegative. The chain recombines TRBV5-1 with TRBJ1-6; perhaps TRBD1 as D (6 bases). The CDR3 loop reads CASSSSARGESPLHF. In DNA, the CDR3 is TGCGCCAGCAGCTCCTCGGCCAGGGGTGAATCACCCCTCCACTTT. The variable domain in full, completed from reference TRBV5-1 and TRBJ1-6, reads KAGVTQTPRYLIKTRGQQVTLSCSPISGHRSVSWYQQTPGQGLQFLFEYFSETQRNKGNFPGRFSGRQFSNSRSEMNVSTLELGDSALYLCASSSSARGESPLHFGNGTRLTVT.